This record concerns one TCR beta chain sequence. A much larger clone sits a single nucleotide away, making a read error possible. These data belong to a study of tumor-infiltrating lymphocytes in primary liver carcinoma. A primer in the constant region served to generate TCR beta cDNA from approximately 460 ng of total RNA. What produced the TCR beta libraries was three nested multiplex PCR rounds using slightly modified ARM-PCR. Two initial PCR rounds of ten to eleven cycles each paired TRBV1-TRBV30 forward primers with a C-beta reverse primer. TCRdb re-called the multiplex PCR reads through MiXCR, storing one row per CDR3 protein. The sample records roughly 120,000 distinct CDR3 sequences, about 59% being singletons. This CDR3 is 16 amino acids long. The germline gives CDR1 SQVTM, CDR2 ANQGSEA. The tissue used was unsorted bulk material of about 19-34 mg. RNA and DNA were co-extracted from it with the AllPrep DNA/RNA mini kit.

V gene TRBV29-1 combines with J gene TRBJ2-3; 11 bases align to TRBD2. This TCR was recovered from a woman aged 55-69 years with primary liver carcinoma and hepatitis B virus infection. The sequencing input was liver tumor tissue from sampling region 1. Subset denoted: tumor region T1, superior pole. CDR3 coding DNA: TGCAGCGTTGAAGCTAGCGGGAGGCTCTGGACAGATATGCAGTATTTT. Translated, it gives CSVEASGRLWTDMQYF.